Shown below are 7 T cell receptor beta chains from a single sample sequenced in a study of cytomegalovirus exposure and HLA in healthy donors. Primers included in the PCR were 60 Vbeta and 13 Jbeta primers. The assay was immunoSEQ multiplex PCR, and TCRdb's table has in-frame clones only and misses some. The sample yields roughly 190,000 clones, about 85% seen once. Sequenced sample: PBMCs. Source of these receptors: a woman in her 50s in good health and CMV-seronegative.

The chain couples TRBV5-1 to TRBJ1-1; 10 bases align to TRBD1. With 1 base clipped from V and 4 bases from J, the junction kept 16 bases outside the gene matches. The CDR3 contains 19 residues. The germline V gene has CDR1 SGHRS and CDR2 YFSETQ. The CDR3 bases are TGCGCCAGCAGCTTGAGGGACAGGGGTAGTTTGTTTGGGGGCACTGAAGCTTTCTTT. Protein product: CASSLRDRGSLFGGTEAFF.

This chain links TRBV9 with TRBJ2-7; 9 positions agree with TRBD2. The CDR3 covers 18 residues. The V gene's germline CDR1 is SGDLS and CDR2 YYNGEE. V gave up 0 bases and J gave up 6 bases; unmatched junction bases: 16. The CDR3: CASSVGGVSGSGACEQYF. Written as DNA, the CDR3 is TGTGCCAGCAGCGTAGGAGGAGTTAGCGGGAGCGGAGCCTGCGAGCAGTACTTC.

V gene TRBV11-2 combines with J gene TRBJ1-3; no definite D call. The CDR3 contains 12 residues. V was pared by 3 bases and J by 3 bases, with 3 bases between. The germline CDR1 and CDR2 sequences are SGHAT and FQNNGV. CDR3 nucleotide sequence: TGTGCCAGCAGCTTTCGTGGAAACACCATATATTTT. Translating gives CASSFRGNTIYF.

This chain connects TRBV7-2 to TRBJ2-5; TRBD1 aligns across 11 bases. The CDR3 runs to 14 residues. The germline V gene has CDR1 SGHTA and CDR2 FQGNSA. After removal of 5 bases from V and 7 bases from J, the junction contained 6 bases not matched to a gene. CDR3 residues: CASSGQGARGTQYF. In DNA, the CDR3 is TGTGCCAGCAGCGGACAGGGGGCCCGGGGGACCCAGTACTTC.

J is TRBJ2-2 and V is TRBV28; D ambiguous. Germline loops: CDR1 MDHEN, CDR2 SYDVKM. Trimming cost V 10 bases and J 1 base, with 4 bases left between them. The CDR3 totals 11 residues. The CDR3 DNA is TGTGCCACACAGAACACCGGGGAGCTGTTTTTT. This sequence encodes CATQNTGELFF.

This sequence joins TRBV5-4 and TRBJ2-7; perhaps TRBD1 as D (6 bases). V dropped 5 bases and J dropped 0 bases, with 12 bases sitting between them. Germline lookup yields CDR1 SGHNT and CDR2 YYREEE (reference sequence). The CDR3 length is 14 residues. The CDR3 DNA follows: TGTGCCAGCAGTCTCGGACAGAGCTCCTACGAGCAGTACTTC. Its translation: CASSLGQSSYEQYF.

CDR3 nucleotide sequence: TGTGCCAGCAGTTTAACAGGCCGTTTTAACTATGGCTACACCTTC. Translation: CASSLTGRFNYGYTF. The rearrangement joins TRBV28 to TRBJ1-2; TRBD1 is a possible D gene (5 bases). The ends were cut back, 2 bases at V and 1 base at J, with 11 bases in the middle. The germline V gene encodes CDR1 MDHEN and CDR2 SYDVKM. The CDR3 has 15 amino acids.